The T cell receptor (beta chain) described here comes from a study of CD8+CD57+ T cells in acquired aplastic anemia. General study results and limits: Sharing between patients and controls was observed for twenty-nine CD8+ CDR3 sequences. No significant difference in CD8+ Simpson's diversity was found between patients and controls.

Genomic DNA acted as the template from which TCR beta VDJ combination and CDR3 sequence profiling were carried out. TCRdb itself ran the reads through MiXCR, one entry per CDR3 protein. This sample has roughly 93,000 distinct CDR3 sequences; roughly two thirds occur once, and the top ten carry 65%. Selection for sequencing was limited to patients who had shown CD8+CD57+ cell expansion by flow cytometry. Blood samples were obtained from patients who had received no prior therapy. This clonotype turned up a few times. The antigen remains unidentified. The material sequenced was sorted CD4+, CD8+, or CD8+CD57+ T cells (not recorded which) from PBMCs. The TCR originated in a human donor with aplastic anemia.

Written as DNA, the CDR3 is TGTGCCAGCAGCTTAGGGGGAACTGGACGTGGAGATAATTCACCCCTCCACTTT. This translates into CASSLGGTGRGDNSPLHF. J is TRBJ1-6 and V is TRBV11-1; unclear D gene. The CDR3 is 18 residues long. Trimming stripped 1 base from V and 5 bases from J, with 18 bases between. The V gene's germline CDR1 is SGHAT and CDR2 FQDESV (reference sequence).